This T cell receptor (beta chain) appears in the sequencing data of a study of a mutant IDH1 vaccine in newly diagnosed glioma. Study background: Those enrolled had earlier been treated with radiotherapy, temozolomide, or both, mostly both.

As for time point: baseline, week 1 (first vaccination visit). As to treatment: pre-vaccination baseline after standard-of-care therapy. Donors' newly diagnosed IDH1-mutant WHO grade 3 or 4 astrocytomas lacked nuclear ATRX. Some clones are missing from TCRdb's copy, which holds only in-frame ones; the method was immunoSEQ multiplex PCR. The table includes roughly 68,000 clones, 60% to 85% detected once. This CDR3 has 13 amino acids. Losses at the gene ends were 4 bases for V and 5 bases for J; bases not matched to a gene: 0. From germline, CDR1 is SGHDT and CDR2 YYEEEE. Only one count was recorded for this clone. What it recognizes is unknown. Findings and caveats of the study: 85% to 95% of patients showed vaccine-induced immune responses across multiple MHC alleles.

This receptor was identified in a man in his forties or fifties with glioma. V is TRBV5-6 and J is TRBJ2-2, with 9 bases that match TRBD1. Material: PBMCs, obtained from a glioma patient treated with radiotherapy, temozolomide or both. The CDR3 loop is CASSDRGTGELFF. CDR3 in DNA: TGTGCCAGCAGCGACAGGGGGACCGGGGAGCTGTTTTTT.